This T cell receptor beta chain is from a study of T cells in Graves' hyperthyroidism and ophthalmopathy. This clonotype has ten or more counts. Its antigen is currently unknown. RNA transcripts served as the template for amplifying TCR beta CDR3 regions. Using the HTBI primer set, a first-round RT-PCR was run on the TCR CDR3. TCRdb itself ran the multiplex PCR reads through MiXCR, one entry per CDR3 protein. The data show fewer than 200,000 distinct CDR3 sequences, approximately 15% seen once. The study's findings and limits: Stable hyperthyroidism was told apart from ophthalmopathy by a model built on 13 V-J features. The blood repertoire included most of the expanded thyroid clonotypes above 0.001.

The CDR3 sequence is 13 residues long. The germline gives CDR1 DFQATT, CDR2 SNEGSKA (reference sequence). V lost 2 bases, J lost 9 bases, and 7 bases stayed unmatched. This chain uses TRBV20-1 with TRBJ1-2, with 9 bases fitting TRBD1. This receptor was obtained from a woman between 45 and 60 years old with Graves' hyperthyroidism. Sequences were obtained from blood. The CDR3 nucleotides read TGCAGTGCTAGACTTACAGGGGGCAGGAGCTACACCTTC. Amino acid sequence: CSARLTGGRSYTF.